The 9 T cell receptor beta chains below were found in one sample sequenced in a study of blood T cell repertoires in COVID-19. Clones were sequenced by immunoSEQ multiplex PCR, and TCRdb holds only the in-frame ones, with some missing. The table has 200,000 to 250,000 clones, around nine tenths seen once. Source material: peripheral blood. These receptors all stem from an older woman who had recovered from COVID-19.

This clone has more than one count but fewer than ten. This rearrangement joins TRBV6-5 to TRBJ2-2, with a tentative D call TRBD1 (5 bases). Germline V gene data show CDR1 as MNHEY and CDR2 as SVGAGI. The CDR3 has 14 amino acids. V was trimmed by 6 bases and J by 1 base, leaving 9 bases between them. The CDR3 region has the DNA TGTGCCAGCAGACCCGGACAGAACACCGGGGAGCTGTTTTTT. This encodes CASRPGQNTGELFF.

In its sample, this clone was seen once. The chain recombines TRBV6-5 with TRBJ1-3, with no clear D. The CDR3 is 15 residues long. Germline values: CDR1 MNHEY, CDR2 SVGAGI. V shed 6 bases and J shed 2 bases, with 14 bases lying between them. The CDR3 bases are TGTGCCAGCAGGGCGGGATACAGCGCTGGAAACACCATATATTTT. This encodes CASRAGYSAGNTIYF.

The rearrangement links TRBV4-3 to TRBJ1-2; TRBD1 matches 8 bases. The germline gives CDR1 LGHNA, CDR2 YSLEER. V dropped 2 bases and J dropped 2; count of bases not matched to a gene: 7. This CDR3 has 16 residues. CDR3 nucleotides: TGCGCCAGCAGCCAACGGACAGGGAGCGGCAACTATGGCTACACCTTC. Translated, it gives CASSQRTGSGNYGYTF.

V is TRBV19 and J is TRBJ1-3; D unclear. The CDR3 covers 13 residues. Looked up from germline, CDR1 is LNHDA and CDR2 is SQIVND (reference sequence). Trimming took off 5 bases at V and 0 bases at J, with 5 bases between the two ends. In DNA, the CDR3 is TGTGCCAGTAGTGTCTTCTCTGGAAACACCATATATTTT. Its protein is CASSVFSGNTIYF. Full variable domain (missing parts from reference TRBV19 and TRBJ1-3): DGGITQSPKYLFRKEGQNVTLSCEQNLNHDAMYWYRQDPGQGLRLIYYSQIVNDFQKGDIAEGYSVSREKKESFPLTVTSAQKNPTAFYLCASSVFSGNTIYFGEGSWLTVV.

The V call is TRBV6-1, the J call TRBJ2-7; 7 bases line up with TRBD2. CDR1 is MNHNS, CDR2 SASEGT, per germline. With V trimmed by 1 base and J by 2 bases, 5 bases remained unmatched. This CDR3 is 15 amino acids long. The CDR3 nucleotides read TGTGCCAGCAGTGAAGGGGGCCTAGCGGCCTACGAGCAGTACTTC. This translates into CASSEGGLAAYEQYF.

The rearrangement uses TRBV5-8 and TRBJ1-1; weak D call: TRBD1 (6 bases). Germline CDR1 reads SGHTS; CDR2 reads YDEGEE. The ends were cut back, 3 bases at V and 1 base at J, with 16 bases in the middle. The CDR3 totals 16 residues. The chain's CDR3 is CASSYLWQGRNTEAFF. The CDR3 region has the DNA TGTGCCAGCAGCTACCTTTGGCAGGGGAGGAACACTGAAGCTTTCTTT.

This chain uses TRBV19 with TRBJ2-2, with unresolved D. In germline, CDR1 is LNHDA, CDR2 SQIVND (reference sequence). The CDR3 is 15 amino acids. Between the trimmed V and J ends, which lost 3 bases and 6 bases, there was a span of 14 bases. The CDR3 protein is CASSIGFPRSGELFF. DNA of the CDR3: TGTGCCAGTAGTATCGGGTTCCCCAGATCCGGGGAGCTGTTTTTT.

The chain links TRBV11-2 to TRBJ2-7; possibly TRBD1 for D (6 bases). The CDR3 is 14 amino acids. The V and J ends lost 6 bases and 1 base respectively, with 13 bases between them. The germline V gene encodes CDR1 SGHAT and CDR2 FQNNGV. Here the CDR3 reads CASRTAQGSYEQYF. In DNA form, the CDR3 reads TGTGCCAGCAGAACGGCACAGGGTTCCTACGAGCAGTACTTC.

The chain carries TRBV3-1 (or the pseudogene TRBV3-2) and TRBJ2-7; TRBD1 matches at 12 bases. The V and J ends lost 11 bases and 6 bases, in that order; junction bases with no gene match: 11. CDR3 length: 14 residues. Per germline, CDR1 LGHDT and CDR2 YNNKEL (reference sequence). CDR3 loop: CASCRGQGACEQYF. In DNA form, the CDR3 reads TGTGCCTCCTGTAGGGGACAGGGGGCATGCGAGCAGTACTTC.